The entry below gives a single T cell receptor beta chain sequence along with its context. The germline V gene encodes CDR1 MNHEY and CDR2 SVGAGI. The ends lost 4 bases at V and 0 bases at J; junction bases unmatched: 4. This CDR3 is 16 amino acids long. The data belong to a study of control samples from healthy donors and cancer patients. Clones were read by immunoSEQ multiplex PCR, and TCRdb kept only the in-frame ones, dropping some. The table records approximately 99,000 clones, almost 85% of them present only once. The sample consisted of blood. This chain connects TRBV6-5 to TRBJ2-1; 9 bases match TRBD2. The sequence derives from a man between 18 and 35 years old in good health. The DNA for the CDR3 is TGTGCCAGCAGTTCCGCGGGGGGGCTCTCCTACAATGAGCAGTTCTTC. Translating gives CASSSAGGLSYNEQFF.